This TCR beta chain was identified in a study of T-cell memory formation after mild COVID-19. Study at large: There were largely donor-specific TCR clusters. Whole-study findings and limits: Cross-reactive memory appears to have joined, as suggested by some responding clones showing up in pre-infection memory.

5'RACE, which relied on constant-segment primers, yielded TCR alpha and TCR beta cDNA libraries carrying sample barcodes and UMIs. In TCRdb, the 5' RACE reads were re-called with MiXCR into one record per CDR3 protein. Of approximately 400,000 distinct CDR3 sequences in the sample, 20% to 25% were seen once. At least ten counts were recorded for this clonotype. Its target is not known. With 3 bases clipped from V and 4 bases from J, the junction kept 6 bases outside the gene matches. The CDR3 covers 15 residues. Germline V gene sequence: CDR1 SGDLS, CDR2 YYNGEE. This sequence originates from an adult woman who had mild COVID-19 (a few samples of this study predate the infection). Cell type and time point are not known. The chain employs TRBV9 and TRBJ2-5; 10 positions agree with TRBD2. The sample comprised PBMCs or a T cell subset sorted from them (not recorded which). The chain's CDR3 is CASSASGGAGETQYF. CDR3 DNA sequence: TGTGCCAGCAGCGCAAGCGGGGGGGCGGGAGAGACCCAGTACTTC.